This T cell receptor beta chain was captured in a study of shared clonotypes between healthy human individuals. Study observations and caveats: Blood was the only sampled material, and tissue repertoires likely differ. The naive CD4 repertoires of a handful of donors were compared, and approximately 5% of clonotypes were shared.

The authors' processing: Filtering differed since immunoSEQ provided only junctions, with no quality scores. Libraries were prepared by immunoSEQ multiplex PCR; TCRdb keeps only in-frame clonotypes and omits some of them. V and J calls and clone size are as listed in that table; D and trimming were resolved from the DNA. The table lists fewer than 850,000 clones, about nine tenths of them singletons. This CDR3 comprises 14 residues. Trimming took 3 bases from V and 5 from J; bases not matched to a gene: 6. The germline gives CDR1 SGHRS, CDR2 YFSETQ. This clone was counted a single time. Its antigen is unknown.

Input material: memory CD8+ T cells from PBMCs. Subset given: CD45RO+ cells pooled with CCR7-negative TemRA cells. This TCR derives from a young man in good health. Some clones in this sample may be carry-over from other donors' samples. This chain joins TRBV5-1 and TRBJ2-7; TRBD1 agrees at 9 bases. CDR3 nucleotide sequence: TGCGCCAGCAGCTCCGGGACAGGGTACGACGAGCAGTACTTC. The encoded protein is CASSSGTGYDEQYF. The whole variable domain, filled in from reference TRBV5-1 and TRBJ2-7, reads KAGVTQTPRYLIKTRGQQVTLSCSPISGHRSVSWYQQTPGQGLQFLFEYFSETQRNKGNFPGRFSGRQFSNSRSEMNVSTLELGDSALYLCASSSGTGYDEQYFGPGTRLTVT.